This T cell receptor beta chain was documented in a study of blood T cell repertoires in COVID-19. In the study overall: Sources were T cells, B-cell-depleted T cells, or PBMCs; the material itself was cDNA or gDNA.

Original processing notes: Scientists estimated how many nucleated cells there were by amplifying reference gene primers. Assay used: immunoSEQ multiplex PCR; TCRdb lists only in-frame clones, some missing. For V, J and clone size, that table is used; D and trimming come from the DNA. The table has 150,000 to 200,000 clones, 75% to 90% seen once. This CDR3 contains 15 residues. Germline lookup yields CDR1 SEHNR and CDR2 FQNEAQ (reference sequence). Trimming left V 3 bases short and J 3 bases short, with 14 bases between. In this sample, this clone turned up a few times. This TCR was sampled from a man between 40 and 49 years old with acute or convalescent COVID-19. Sequenced sample: peripheral blood. This chain uses TRBV7-9 with TRBJ1-1; possibly TRBD1 for D (5 bases). The CDR3 region is CASSLVRVRDTEAFF. The DNA for the CDR3 is TGTGCCAGCAGCTTGGTCCGGGTCAGGGACACTGAAGCTTTCTTT.